This entry lists 28 T cell receptor beta chains sequenced from one sample in a study of OX40 agonist ivuxolimab in advanced cancers. Clones were read by immunoSEQ multiplex PCR, and TCRdb kept only the in-frame ones, dropping some. The sample includes fewer than 40,000 clones, roughly 80% of them seen just once. Sequences were derived from CD4+ or CD8+ T cells sorted from blood, sampled in a trial of the OX40 agonist ivuxolimab. The origin of the receptors is an adult with an advanced solid tumor such as melanoma, head and neck, liver or kidney cancer.

This sequence joins TRBV7-9 and TRBJ1-5; 9 bases map to TRBD1. This CDR3 contains 16 residues. From germline, CDR1 is SEHNR and CDR2 FQNEAQ (reference sequence). The trim removed 5 bases at V and 4 bases at J, leaving 9 bases unmatched. The CDR3 DNA follows: TGTGCCAGCAGCCCCTGGGGACAGGGTGCAAATCAGCCCCAGCATTTT. Its protein is CASSPWGQGANQPQHF.

This clone has just one count. The chain employs TRBV18 and TRBJ2-5; 10 nucleotides match TRBD1. The CDR3 has 16 residues. The junction had 11 bases not matched to a gene; V was cut back by 7 bases and J by 3 bases. Germline values: CDR1 KGHSH, CDR2 LQKENI. Written as DNA, the CDR3 is TGTGCCAGCTTCCCTTCCGGGACAGGGGCAAAAGAGACCCAGTACTTC. It specifies CASFPSGTGAKETQYF.

The rearrangement links TRBV10-3 to TRBJ2-3; tentative D call: TRBD2 (5 bases). The germline V and J ends were trimmed by 7 bases and 2 bases, with 13 bases remaining between them. The germline V gene encodes CDR1 ENHRY and CDR2 SYGVKD. The CDR3 spans 14 residues. The CDR3 DNA reads as TGTGCCATCACACGGGATGGTACCACAGATACGCAGTATTTT. Translated, it gives CAITRDGTTDTQYF.

J is TRBJ2-5 and V is TRBV5-1; 9 nucleotides line up with TRBD2. Germline lookup yields CDR1 SGHRS and CDR2 YFSETQ. The length of the CDR3 is 16 residues. Trimming at V came to 4 bases and at J to 0 bases, leaving 7 bases not matched to a gene. Here the CDR3 DNA reads TGCGCCAGCAGCCTAGGGACTAGCAGGTACCAAGAGACCCAGTACTTC. Amino acid sequence: CASSLGTSRYQETQYF.

V gene TRBV5-1 combines with J gene TRBJ2-2; tentatively, D is TRBD1 or TRBD2 (5 bases each). The CDR3 sequence is 15 residues long. Per the germline V gene, CDR1 is SGHRS and CDR2 is YFSETQ. Trimming left V 4 bases short and J 4 bases short, with 14 bases between. CDR3 loop: CASSAPIGTTGELFF. As DNA, the CDR3 is TGCGCCAGCAGCGCCCCGATCGGGACCACCGGGGAGCTGTTTTTT.

The chain joins TRBV7-9 to TRBJ2-3; the D is unclear. The V end was cut by 3 bases, the J end by 6 bases, with 7 bases between. CDR3 length: 12 amino acids. Germline values: CDR1 SEHNR, CDR2 FQNEAQ (reference sequence). The DNA for the CDR3 is TGTGCCAGCAGCTTCCCGAGGGATACGCAGTATTTT. Amino acids: CASSFPRDTQYF.

The J gene is TRBJ2-4, the V gene TRBV28; no clear D. Per germline, CDR1 MDHEN and CDR2 SYDVKM. Between the trimmed V and J ends, which lost 4 bases and 3 bases, there was a span of 16 bases. The CDR3 is made up of 16 amino acids. The CDR3: CASSSPELGSKNIQYF. Here the CDR3 DNA reads TGTGCCAGCAGTTCCCCCGAGCTGGGTAGCAAAAACATTCAGTACTTC.

V and J are TRBV6-1 and TRBJ1-2, with D perhaps TRBD1 (6 bases). The CDR3 runs to 16 residues. The germline V gene encodes CDR1 MNHNS and CDR2 SASEGT. Trimming shortened V by 5 bases and J by 6 bases, and 22 bases separated the two germline ends. CDR3: CASSKGGSPPTHGYTF. The CDR3 DNA reads TGTGCCAGCAGTAAAGGGGGTTCTCCCCCAACCCATGGCTACACCTTC.

V is TRBV30 and J is TRBJ1-1, with D possibly being TRBD1 (5 bases). The CDR3 totals 14 residues. Germline values: CDR1 GTSNPN, CDR2 SVGIG (reference sequence). V lost 2 bases to trimming and J lost 10 bases, with 20 bases between them. The CDR3 bases are TGTGCCTGGAGTCCTACCGGACGGGATAGGGGAGCTTTCTTT. Its protein is CAWSPTGRDRGAFF.

This clone was counted only a few times. V usage is TRBV7-9 and J usage is TRBJ1-1, with D possibly matching TRBD1 (6 bases). Deletions cut 5 bases from V and 12 bases from J, with 19 bases between. CDR3 length: 13 residues. The V gene's germline CDR1 is SEHNR and CDR2 FQNEAQ (reference sequence). This CDR3 reads CASSRGAGRRPFF. Here the CDR3 DNA reads TGTGCCAGCAGCCGGGGGGCGGGAAGACGTCCTTTCTTT.

The chain links TRBV9 to TRBJ1-2, with 9 bases fitting TRBD1. CDR3 length: 17 residues. Trimming cost V 3 bases and J 6 bases; bases outside gene matches: 15. Germline CDR1 reads SGDLS; CDR2 reads YYNGEE. In DNA, the CDR3 is TGTGCCAGCAGCGAGGGACAGGGATCGCCATCTATTCATGGCTACACCTTC. Its protein is CASSEGQGSPSIHGYTF.

The chain links TRBV5-1 to TRBJ2-5; 9 bases line up with TRBD1. This CDR3 has 13 amino acids. Germline CDR1 SGHRS, CDR2 YFSETQ. The J segment lost 7 bases and the V segment lost 3 bases, leaving 4 bases of the junction unmatched. This CDR3 reads CASSWDRVGTQYF. As DNA, the CDR3 is TGCGCCAGCAGCTGGGACAGGGTGGGGACCCAGTACTTC.

The chain employs TRBV29-1 and TRBJ2-5; TRBD1 might be the D (5 bases). V shed 4 bases and J shed 5 bases, with 11 bases lying between them. This CDR3 is 12 amino acids long. Germline values: CDR1 SQVTM, CDR2 ANQGSEA. The CDR3 region has the DNA TGCAGCGTTGCAGGGCAGTTTGAGACCCAGTACTTC. As protein: CSVAGQFETQYF.

This clone was counted once. The chain couples TRBV18 to TRBJ2-4; TRBD1 is a possible D gene (6 bases). Trimming took 5 bases from V and 4 from J, leaving 15 bases between them. The CDR3 sequence is 15 residues long. Germline V CDR1 and CDR2: KGHSH, LQKENI. DNA for the CDR3: TGTGCCAGCTCAAAGGGCAGGGGTGAGAAAAACATTCAGTACTTC. Its translation: CASSKGRGEKNIQYF.

The chain carries TRBV15 and TRBJ2-5, with D possibly called TRBD1 or TRBD2 (6 bases each). The CDR3 totals 15 residues. The V end was cut by 6 bases, the J end by 5 bases, with 19 bases between. Germline assignment: CDR1 LNHNV and CDR2 YYDKDF (reference sequence). CDR3 region: CATSLSPGAGETQYF. The CDR3 region has the DNA TGTGCCACCAGTCTCTCTCCGGGGGCGGGGGAGACCCAGTACTTC.

The gene calls are TRBV28 and TRBJ1-2, with a possible D match to TRBD1 (5 bases). This CDR3 spans 14 amino acids. V lost 5 bases and J lost 4, with 14 bases in between. The V gene's germline CDR1 is MDHEN and CDR2 SYDVKM. The CDR3 DNA is TGTGCCAGCAGTGTTGGAGGGGTTGGCTATGGCTACACCTTC. Amino acid sequence: CASSVGGVGYGYTF.

This chain links TRBV11-2 with TRBJ1-2; D not certain. There are 13 residues in the CDR3. CDR1 SGHAT and CDR2 FQNNGV come from the germline V gene. Trimming removed 5 bases from V and 5 bases from J, with 12 bases in between. CDR3 sequence (DNA): TGTGCCAGCAGCCCGGACGGGCTATATGGCTACACCTTC. This sequence encodes CASSPDGLYGYTF.

This clone rates as medium-sized. V gene TRBV7-8 combines with J gene TRBJ1-4; TRBD1 agrees at 8 bases. Losses at the gene ends were 1 base for V and 8 bases for J; bases not matched to a gene: 3. CDR1 is SGHVS, CDR2 FQNEAQ, per germline. The CDR3 extends over 14 amino acids. CDR3 coding DNA: TGTGCCAGCAGCTTAGGGACAGGGAACGAAAAACTGTTTTTT. Translation gives CASSLGTGNEKLFF.

V and J are TRBV7-2 and TRBJ2-1; 13 positions agree with TRBD2. The CDR3 extends over 16 amino acids. Germline trimming cut 3 bases from V and 9 bases from J; bases unmatched to any gene: 8. From germline, CDR1 is SGHTA and CDR2 FQGNSA. CDR3 DNA sequence: TGTGCCAGCAGCTTGGGATGGACTAGCGGGAGCGGTGAGCAGTTCTTC. Protein product: CASSLGWTSGSGEQFF.

Worth noting for this clone: Other DNA sequences in the sample encode the same CDR3. The V gene is TRBV6-6, the J gene TRBJ2-7; D gene unclear. V was clipped by 5 bases and J by 2 bases, with 13 bases between them. Germline-derived CDR1 and CDR2 are MNHNY and SVGAGI (reference sequence). The CDR3 is made up of 14 amino acids. CDR3 amino acids: CASSLGLLTYEQYF. Written as DNA, the CDR3 is TGTGCCAGCAGTCTAGGCCTCTTAACCTACGAGCAGTACTTC.

This clone was counted only a few times. The CDR3 spells CASSSPGQGNTGELFF. As DNA, the CDR3 is TGCGCCAGCAGCTCGCCGGGACAGGGGAACACCGGGGAGCTGTTTTTT. The chain employs TRBV5-1 and TRBJ2-2; 9 nucleotides agree with TRBD1. The CDR3 has 16 residues. Germline V gives CDR1 SGHRS, CDR2 YFSETQ. After removal of 3 bases from V and 1 base from J, the junction contained 4 bases not matched to a gene. The variable domain in full, completed from reference TRBV5-1 and TRBJ2-2, reads KAGVTQTPRYLIKTRGQQVTLSCSPISGHRSVSWYQQTPGQGLQFLFEYFSETQRNKGNFPGRFSGRQFSNSRSEMNVSTLELGDSALYLCASSSPGQGNTGELFFGEGSRLTVL.

This sequence joins TRBV7-2 and TRBJ2-7; D is undetermined. CDR1 is SGHTA and CDR2 is FQGNSA in the germline V gene. V was shortened by 1 base and J by 5 bases, with 3 bases between the two germline ends. This CDR3 spans 11 amino acids. In nucleotides, the CDR3 is TGTGCCAGCAGCTTAGAAAACGAGCAGTACTTC. It yields the protein CASSLENEQYF.

This chain joins TRBV27 and TRBJ2-1; 7 nucleotides match TRBD1. The germline V gene has CDR1 MNHEY and CDR2 SMNVEV (reference sequence). J gave up 1 base and V 0 bases, and 12 bases lay outside the gene matches. The length of the CDR3 is 19 residues. The CDR3 spells CASSLSRGTGLTSYNEQFF. CDR3 nucleotide sequence: TGTGCCAGCAGTTTATCCAGGGGGACGGGGCTGACTTCCTACAATGAGCAGTTCTTC.

This clone showed up just a few times. The chain carries TRBV28 and TRBJ2-7; D gene ambiguous. The CDR3 is made up of 13 amino acids. From germline, CDR1 is MDHEN and CDR2 SYDVKM. Trimming cost V 7 bases and J 3 bases, with 13 bases left between them. CDR3 in amino acids: CASTLLPGYEQYF. CDR3 nucleotides: TGTGCCAGCACCCTTCTACCGGGCTACGAGCAGTACTTC.

V gene TRBV10-3 combines with J gene TRBJ2-7, with TRBD2 identical over 7 bases. CDR1 is ENHRY, CDR2 SYGVKD, per germline. The ends lost 3 bases at V and 0 bases at J; junction bases unmatched: 2. This CDR3 has 14 residues. The CDR3 coding sequence is TGTGCCATCAGTGAAAGCGGGATCTCCTACGAGCAGTACTTC. It specifies CAISESGISYEQYF.

V gene TRBV5-4 combines with J gene TRBJ2-7; 10 positions agree with TRBD2. Trimming cost V 4 bases and J 5 bases; bases outside gene matches: 6. Looked up from germline, CDR1 is SGHNT and CDR2 is YYREEE (reference sequence). The CDR3 runs 14 residues. In DNA, the CDR3 is TGTGCCAGCAGCCCTAGCGGGAGTTGGAACGAGCAGTACTTC. Translated, it gives CASSPSGSWNEQYF.

DNA for the CDR3: TGTGCCAGCAGCTTGACTGTATACGAGCAGTACTTC. It translates to CASSLTVYEQYF. V and J are TRBV7-2 and TRBJ2-7; no clear D. The germline V gene has CDR1 SGHTA and CDR2 FQGNSA. The CDR3 runs to 12 residues. V was clipped by 3 bases and J by 4 bases, with 7 bases between them. The full variable domain, completed using reference TRBV7-2 and TRBJ2-7, is GAGVSQSPSNKVTEKGKDVELRCDPISGHTALYWYRQSLGQGLEFLIYFQGNSAPDKSGLPSDRFSAERTGGSVSTLTIQRTQQEDSAVYLCASSLTVYEQYFGPGTRLTVT.

The J gene is TRBJ2-2, the V gene TRBV7-3; 8 bases are a match to TRBD1. Germline CDR1 reads SGHTA; CDR2 reads FQGTGA. The CDR3 spans 17 residues. J was trimmed by 3 bases and V by 4 bases; bases with no gene match: 10. The CDR3: CASSSLPGQVYTGELFF. In nucleotides, the CDR3 is TGTGCCAGCAGCTCACTCCCGGGACAGGTTTACACCGGGGAGCTGTTTTTT.